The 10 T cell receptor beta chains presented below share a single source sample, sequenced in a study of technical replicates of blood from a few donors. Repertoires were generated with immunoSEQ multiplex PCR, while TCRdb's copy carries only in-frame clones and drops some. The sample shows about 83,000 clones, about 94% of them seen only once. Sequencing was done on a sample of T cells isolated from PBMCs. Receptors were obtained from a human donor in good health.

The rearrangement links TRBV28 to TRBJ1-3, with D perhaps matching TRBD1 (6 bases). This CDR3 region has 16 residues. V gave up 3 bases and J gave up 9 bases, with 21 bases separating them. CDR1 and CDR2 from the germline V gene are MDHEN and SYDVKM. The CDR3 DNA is TGTGCCAGCAGTTTTAGTCTACAGGGAAATTTGGGCACCATATATTTT. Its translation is CASSFSLQGNLGTIYF.

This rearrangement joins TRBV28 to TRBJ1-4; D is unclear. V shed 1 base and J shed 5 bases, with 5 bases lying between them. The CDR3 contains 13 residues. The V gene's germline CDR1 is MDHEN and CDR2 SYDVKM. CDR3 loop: CASSLFANEKLFF. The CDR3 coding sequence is TGTGCCAGCAGTTTATTTGCGAATGAAAAACTGTTTTTT.

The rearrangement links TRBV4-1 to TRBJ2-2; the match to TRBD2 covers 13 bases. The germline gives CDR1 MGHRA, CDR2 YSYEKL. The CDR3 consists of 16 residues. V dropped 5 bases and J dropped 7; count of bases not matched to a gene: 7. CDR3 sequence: CASSFRTSGRIGELFF. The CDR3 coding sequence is TGCGCCAGCAGCTTTCGGACTAGCGGGAGAATCGGGGAGCTGTTTTTT.

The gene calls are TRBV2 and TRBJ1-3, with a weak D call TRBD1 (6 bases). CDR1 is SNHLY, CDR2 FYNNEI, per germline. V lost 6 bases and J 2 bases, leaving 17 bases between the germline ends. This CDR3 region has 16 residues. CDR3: CASSRSGGMAGNTIYF. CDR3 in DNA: TGTGCCAGCAGCAGATCTGGGGGCATGGCTGGAAACACCATATATTTT.

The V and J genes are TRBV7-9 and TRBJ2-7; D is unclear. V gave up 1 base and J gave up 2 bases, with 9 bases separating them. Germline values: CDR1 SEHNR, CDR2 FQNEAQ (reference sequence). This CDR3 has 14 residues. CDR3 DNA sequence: TGTGCCAGCAGCTTAGTACTTCCACCCTACGAGCAGTACTTC. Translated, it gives CASSLVLPPYEQYF.

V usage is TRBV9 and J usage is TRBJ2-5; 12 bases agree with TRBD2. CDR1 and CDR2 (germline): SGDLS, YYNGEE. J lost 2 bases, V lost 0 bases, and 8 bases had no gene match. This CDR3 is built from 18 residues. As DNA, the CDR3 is TGTGCCAGCAGCGTAGGGACTAGCGGGACGGTTGGACAAGAGACCCAGTACTTC. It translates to CASSVGTSGTVGQETQYF.

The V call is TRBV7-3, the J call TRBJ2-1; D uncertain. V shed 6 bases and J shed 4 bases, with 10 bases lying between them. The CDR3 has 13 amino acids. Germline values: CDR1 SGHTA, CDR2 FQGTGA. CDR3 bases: TGTGCCAGCAGATCCCCGGGTTACAATGAGCAGTTCTTC. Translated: CASRSPGYNEQFF.

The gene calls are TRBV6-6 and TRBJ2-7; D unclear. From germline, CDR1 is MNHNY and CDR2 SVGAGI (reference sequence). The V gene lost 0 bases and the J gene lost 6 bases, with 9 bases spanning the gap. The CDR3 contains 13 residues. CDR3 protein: CASSYSSSGEQYF. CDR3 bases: TGTGCCAGCAGTTACTCGAGTTCGGGCGAGCAGTACTTC.

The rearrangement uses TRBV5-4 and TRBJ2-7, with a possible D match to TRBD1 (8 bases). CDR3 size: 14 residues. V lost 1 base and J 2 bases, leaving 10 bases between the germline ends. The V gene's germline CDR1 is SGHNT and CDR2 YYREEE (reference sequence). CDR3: CASSLTGGAYEQYF. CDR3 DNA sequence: TGTGCCAGCAGCTTGACAGGGGGGGCCTACGAGCAGTACTTC. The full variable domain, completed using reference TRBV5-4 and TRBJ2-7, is ETGVTQSPTHLIKTRGQQVTLRCSSQSGHNTVSWYQQALGQGPQFIFQYYREEENGRGNFPPRFSGLQFPNYSSELNVNALELDDSALYLCASSLTGGAYEQYFGPGTRLTVT.

The CDR3 coding sequence is TGTGCCACCAGCAGGCTAGAGGCTAGCGGGGGGCTAGCCAAAAACATTCAGTACTTC. It specifies CATSRLEASGGLAKNIQYF. The gene calls are TRBV15 and TRBJ2-4; 11 bases fit TRBD2. Germline CDR1 and CDR2: LNHNV and YYDKDF (reference sequence). V trimming: 3 bases; J trimming: 0 bases; junction bases outside the gene matches: 10. This CDR3 is 19 amino acids long.